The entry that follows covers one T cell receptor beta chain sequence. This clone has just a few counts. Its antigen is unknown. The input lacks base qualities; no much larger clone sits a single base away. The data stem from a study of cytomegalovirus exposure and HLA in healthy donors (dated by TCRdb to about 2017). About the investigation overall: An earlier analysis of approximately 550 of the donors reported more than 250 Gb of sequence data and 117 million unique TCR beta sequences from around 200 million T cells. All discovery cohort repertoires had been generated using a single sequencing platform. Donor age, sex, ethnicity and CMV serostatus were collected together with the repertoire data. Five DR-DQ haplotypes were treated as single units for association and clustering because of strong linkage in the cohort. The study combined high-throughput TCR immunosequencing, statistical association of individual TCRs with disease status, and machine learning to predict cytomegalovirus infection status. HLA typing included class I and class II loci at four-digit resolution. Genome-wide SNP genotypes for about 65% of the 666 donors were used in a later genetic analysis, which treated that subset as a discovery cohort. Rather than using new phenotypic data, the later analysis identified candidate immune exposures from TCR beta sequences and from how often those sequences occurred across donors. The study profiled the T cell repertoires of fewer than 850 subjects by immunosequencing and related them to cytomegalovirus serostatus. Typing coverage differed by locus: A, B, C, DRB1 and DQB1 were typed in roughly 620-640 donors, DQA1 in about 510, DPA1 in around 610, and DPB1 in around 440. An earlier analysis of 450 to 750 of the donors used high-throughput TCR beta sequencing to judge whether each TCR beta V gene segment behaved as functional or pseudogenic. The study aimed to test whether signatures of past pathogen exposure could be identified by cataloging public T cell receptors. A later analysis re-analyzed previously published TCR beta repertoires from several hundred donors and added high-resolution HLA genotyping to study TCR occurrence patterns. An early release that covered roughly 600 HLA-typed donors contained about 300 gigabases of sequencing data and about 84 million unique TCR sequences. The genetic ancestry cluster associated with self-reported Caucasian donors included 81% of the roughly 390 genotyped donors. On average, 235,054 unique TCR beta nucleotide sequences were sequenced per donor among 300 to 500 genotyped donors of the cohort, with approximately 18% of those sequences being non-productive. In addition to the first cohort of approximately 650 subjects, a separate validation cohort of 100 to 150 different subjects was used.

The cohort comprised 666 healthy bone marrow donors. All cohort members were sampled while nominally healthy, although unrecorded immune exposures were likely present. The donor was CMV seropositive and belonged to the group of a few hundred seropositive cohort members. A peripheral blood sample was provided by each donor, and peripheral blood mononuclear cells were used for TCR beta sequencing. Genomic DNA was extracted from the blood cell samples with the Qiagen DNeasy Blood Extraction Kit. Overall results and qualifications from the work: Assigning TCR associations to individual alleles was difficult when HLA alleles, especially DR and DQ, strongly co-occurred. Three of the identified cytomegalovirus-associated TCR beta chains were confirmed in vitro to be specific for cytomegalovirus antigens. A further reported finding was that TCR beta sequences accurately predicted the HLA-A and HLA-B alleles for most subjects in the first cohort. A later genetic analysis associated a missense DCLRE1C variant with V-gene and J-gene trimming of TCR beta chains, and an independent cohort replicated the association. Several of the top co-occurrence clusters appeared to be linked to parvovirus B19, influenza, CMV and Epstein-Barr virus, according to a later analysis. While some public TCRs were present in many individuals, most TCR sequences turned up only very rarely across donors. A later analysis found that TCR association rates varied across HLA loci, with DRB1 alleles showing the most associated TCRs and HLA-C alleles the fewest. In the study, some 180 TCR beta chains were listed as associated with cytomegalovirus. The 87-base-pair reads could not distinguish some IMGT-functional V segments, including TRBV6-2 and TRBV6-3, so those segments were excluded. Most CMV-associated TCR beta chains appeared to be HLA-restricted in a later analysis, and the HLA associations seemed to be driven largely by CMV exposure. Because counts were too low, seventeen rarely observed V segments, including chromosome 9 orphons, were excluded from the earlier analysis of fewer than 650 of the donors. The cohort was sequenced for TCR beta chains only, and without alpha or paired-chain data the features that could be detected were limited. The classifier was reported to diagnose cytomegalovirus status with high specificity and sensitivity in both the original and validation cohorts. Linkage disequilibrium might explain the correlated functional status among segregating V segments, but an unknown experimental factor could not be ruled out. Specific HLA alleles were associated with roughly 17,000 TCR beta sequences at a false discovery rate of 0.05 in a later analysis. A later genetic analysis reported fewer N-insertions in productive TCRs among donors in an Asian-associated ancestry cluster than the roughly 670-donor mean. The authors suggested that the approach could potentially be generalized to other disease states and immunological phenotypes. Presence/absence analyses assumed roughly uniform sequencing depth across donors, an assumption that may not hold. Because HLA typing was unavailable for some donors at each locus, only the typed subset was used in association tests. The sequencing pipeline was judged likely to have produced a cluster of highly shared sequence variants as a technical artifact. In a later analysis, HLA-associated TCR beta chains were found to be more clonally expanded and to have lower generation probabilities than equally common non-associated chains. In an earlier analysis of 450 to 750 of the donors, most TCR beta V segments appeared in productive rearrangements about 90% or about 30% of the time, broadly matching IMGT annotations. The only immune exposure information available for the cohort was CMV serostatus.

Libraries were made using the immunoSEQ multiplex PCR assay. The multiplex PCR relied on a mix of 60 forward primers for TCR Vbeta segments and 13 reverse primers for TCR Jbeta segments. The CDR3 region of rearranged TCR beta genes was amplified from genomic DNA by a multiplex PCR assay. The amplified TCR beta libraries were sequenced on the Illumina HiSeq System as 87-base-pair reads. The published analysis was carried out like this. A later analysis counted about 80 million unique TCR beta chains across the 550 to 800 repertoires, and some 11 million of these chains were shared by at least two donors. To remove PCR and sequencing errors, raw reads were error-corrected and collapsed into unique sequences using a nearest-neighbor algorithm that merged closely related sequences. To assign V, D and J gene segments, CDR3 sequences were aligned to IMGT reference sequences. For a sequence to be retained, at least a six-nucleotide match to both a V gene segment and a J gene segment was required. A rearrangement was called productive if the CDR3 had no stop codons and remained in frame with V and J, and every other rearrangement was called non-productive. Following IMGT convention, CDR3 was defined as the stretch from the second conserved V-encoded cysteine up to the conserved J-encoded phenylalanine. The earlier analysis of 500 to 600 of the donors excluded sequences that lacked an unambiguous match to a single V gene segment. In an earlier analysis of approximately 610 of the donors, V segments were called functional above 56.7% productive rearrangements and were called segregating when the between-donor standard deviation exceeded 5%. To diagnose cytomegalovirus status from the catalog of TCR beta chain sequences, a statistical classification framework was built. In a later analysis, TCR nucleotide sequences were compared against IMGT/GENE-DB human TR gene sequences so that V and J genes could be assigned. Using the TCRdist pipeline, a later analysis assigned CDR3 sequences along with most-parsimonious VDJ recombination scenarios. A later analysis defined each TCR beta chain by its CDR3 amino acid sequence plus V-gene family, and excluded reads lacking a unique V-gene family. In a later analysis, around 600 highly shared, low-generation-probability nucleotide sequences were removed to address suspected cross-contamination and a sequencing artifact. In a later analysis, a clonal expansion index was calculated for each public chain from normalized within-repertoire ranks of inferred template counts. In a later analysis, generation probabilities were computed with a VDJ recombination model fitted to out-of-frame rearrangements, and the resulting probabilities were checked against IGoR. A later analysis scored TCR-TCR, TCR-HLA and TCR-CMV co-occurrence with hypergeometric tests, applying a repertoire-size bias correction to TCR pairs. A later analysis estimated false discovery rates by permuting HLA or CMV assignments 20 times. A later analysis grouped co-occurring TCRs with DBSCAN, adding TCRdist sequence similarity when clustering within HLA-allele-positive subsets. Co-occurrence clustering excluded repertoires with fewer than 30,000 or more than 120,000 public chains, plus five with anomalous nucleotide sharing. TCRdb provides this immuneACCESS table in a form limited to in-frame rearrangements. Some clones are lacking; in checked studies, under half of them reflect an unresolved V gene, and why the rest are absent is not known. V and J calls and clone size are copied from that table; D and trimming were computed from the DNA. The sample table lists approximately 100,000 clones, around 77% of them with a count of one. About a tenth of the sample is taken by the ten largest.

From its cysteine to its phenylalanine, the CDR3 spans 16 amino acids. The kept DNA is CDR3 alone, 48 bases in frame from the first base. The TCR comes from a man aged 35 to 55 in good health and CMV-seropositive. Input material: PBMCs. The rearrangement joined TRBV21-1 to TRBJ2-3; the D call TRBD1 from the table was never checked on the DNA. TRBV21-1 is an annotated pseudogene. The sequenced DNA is TGTGCCAGCAGCAAAGTCGGGACAGGGGTCACAGATACGCAGTATTTT. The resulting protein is CASSKVGTGVTDTQYF.